This T cell receptor (beta chain) was identified in a study of T cell responses to AZD1222 COVID-19 vaccine listed by TCRdb under 2021. Regarding the research as a whole: A total of approximately 230 trial participants underwent TCR sequencing, of whom nearly 210 received two doses of AZD1222 and about 25 received two doses of the MenACWY control vaccine. Trial participants were enrolled by age into subgroups of 18-55, 56-69 and 70-plus years, and about 150, 27 and 61 TCR-sequenced participants, respectively, were included in these subgroups.

In light of the paper, this sample's time point label describes: about 28 days (+/-7) after the second vaccine dose. AZD1222 recipients given second doses at about 4 weeks or at about 12 weeks were pooled, since spike-specific TCR depth and breadth were not found to differ between the two schedules. Vaccinee samples came from UK trials COV001 and COV002, including a single-blind randomized controlled phase 2/3 trial of AZD1222 (ChAdOx1 nCoV-19) in healthy adults. Trial participant PBMC samples were collected at day 0 and day 28 after the second dose for TCRbeta chain sequencing. The CDR3 regions of human TCRbeta chains were analyzed by immunosequencing. Under the source paper's analysis protocol: TCRs in the repertoires were compared against a reference library of SARS-CoV-2-specific TCRs that had been generated with the MIRA antigen-specificity platform. Breadth was defined as the fraction of unique TCRs that were SARS-CoV-2-associated, and depth was defined as the fraction of total T cells that were SARS-CoV-2-associated. Each spike-specific TCR was assigned to its reactive spike region and to a CD4 or CD8 class using the MIRA data. Log10-transformed breadth and depth values were compared by one-way ANOVA with Sidak's multiple comparisons tests. Sourced from immuneACCESS, this table was stored by TCRdb with only in-frame sequences that have V and J called. A share of the clones is absent; for the studies checked, an unresolved V gene accounts for under half, and the remainder has no known explanation. Clone size and the V and J calls come from that table; the DNA yielded D and trimming. In all, the sample holds about 67,000 clones, and 83% of those were seen once. Jointly, the top ten make up roughly 6% of the sample.

The full study reports these points: CD4 TCRs associated with the vaccine covered the entire spike protein, and the dominant responses were in regions 160-218 and 743-854. Epitopes outside the regions mutated in the B.1.351 and B.1.1.7 variants were reportedly recognized by nearly half of the unique spike-specific TCRs. Spike-specific TCR breadth and depth rose significantly after two AZD1222 doses compared with day 0 and with MenACWY recipients. The 56-69-year group was small, and its depth increase did not reach significance, likely because of low power. Because no samples from the day 14 peak response were available, repertoires could be characterized only after the peak T cell response. Participants were mostly white British, with more females than males. The authors suggested clonal diversity may have been underestimated. Conclusions about previously exposed vaccinees are limited, since just five or six AZD1222 recipients were seropositive for SARS-CoV-2 at baseline.

In its sample, this clone was seen a few times. Its recognized antigen is unknown. Qualities for individual bases were not recorded, and no much larger clone is one base off. The germline V gene (reference sequence) provides CDR1 LNHNV and CDR2 YYDKDF. The CDR3 goes from the cysteine to the phenylalanine over 14 residues. Just CDR3 DNA is preserved here, 42 bases in frame from base 1. V lost 5 bases and J lost 2 bases, and the count of bases not matched to a germline gene is 4. This clonotype originated in an adult who received the AZD1222 COVID-19 vaccine. The specimen comprised peripheral blood, sampled 28 days after the second AZD1222 dose. This receptor chain uses TRBV15 and TRBJ2-3, and 7 junction bases match TRBD2. The nucleotides are TGTGCCACCAGCCTAGCGGAGCCCACAGATACGCAGTATTTT. It specifies CATSLAEPTDTQYF.